The rows below give T cell receptor beta chains drawn from one sample of a study of blood T cell repertoires in COVID-19. This table comes from immunoSEQ multiplex PCR, and its TCRdb copy is limited to in-frame clones, with some not included. The sample contains 95,000 or so clones, approximately 79% of which appear only once. Sequenced sample: peripheral blood. These receptors came from an elderly woman with active or convalescent COVID-19. CDR3s include the opening cysteine and the closing phenylalanine or tryptophan. A D gene is named only where the DNA matches it firmly. Where a row states a size, it is once, few, many or the class of an expanded clone; other rows omit it.

>TRBV5-1|TRBD1|-|TRBJ2-5|16
TGCGCCAGCAGCTCCCTCGGACAGGGAGGAGGGGAGACCCAGTACTTC
CASSSLGQGGGETQYF
>TRBV4-2|TRBD1|-|TRBJ1-1|14
TGTGCCAGCAGCCCCGGGACAGGGGAAACTGAAGCTTTCTTT
CASSPGTGETEAFF
>TRBV6-2/TRBV6-3|TRBD1|-|TRBJ1-2|14
TGTGCCAGCAGCCGTTCCGGGACAGGCTATGGCTACACCTTC
CASSRSGTGYGYTF
>TRBV7-8|-|few|TRBJ1-2|13
TGTGCCAGCAGCTTATTCAGGGGCTATGGCTACACCTTC
CASSLFRGYGYTF
>TRBV9|TRBD1|-|TRBJ2-2|16
TGTGCCAGCAGCGAACGACAGGGTTCGAACACCGGGGAGCTGTTTTTT
CASSERQGSNTGELFF
>TRBV5-1|-|-|TRBJ1-2|15
TGCGCCAGCAGCCTCGACAGGACCTTGGGATATGGCTACACCTTC
CASSLDRTLGYGYTF
>TRBV19|TRBD1|-|TRBJ1-2|17
TGTGCCAGTAGGGCGACAGGGCTACGGTTCCAGAACTATGGCTACACCTTC
CASRATGLRFQNYGYTF
>TRBV7-9|-|few|TRBJ1-5|15
TGTGCCAGCAGCTTAGTTGGGACACCCGGTCAGCCCCAGCATTTT
CASSLVGTPGQPQHF
>TRBV6-5|-|-|TRBJ2-7|14
TGTGCCAGCAGTTACTTGGACTCGTCCTACGAGCAGTACTTC
CASSYLDSSYEQYF
>TRBV30|TRBD2|-|TRBJ2-7|15
TGTGCCTGGAGCCCCCTCGGGACTAGCGGATACGAGCAGTACTTC
CAWSPLGTSGYEQYF
>TRBV5-1|-|-|TRBJ2-7|12
TGCGCCAGCAGAGGAGGAGTCTACGAGCAGTACTTC
CASRGGVYEQYF
>TRBV2|TRBD2|many|TRBJ2-7|15
TGTGCCAGCAGGGATGGACTAGCGGGAGCCCACGAGCAGTACTTC
CASRDGLAGAHEQYF
>TRBV5-8|-|-|TRBJ2-3|15
TGTGCCAGCAGCTCCCGCGGAGGTGGCACAGATACGCAGTATTTT
CASSSRGGGTDTQYF
>TRBV11-3|-|-|TRBJ2-1|15
TGTGCCAGCAGCTACCGACCGGGAGAGGGGAATGAGCAGTTCTTC
CASSYRPGEGNEQFF
>TRBV6-5|TRBD1|few|TRBJ1-3|14
TGTGCCAGTACGGACAGGGGCTTTGGAAACACCATATATTTT
CASTDRGFGNTIYF
>TRBV10-3|-|-|TRBJ2-1|17
TGTGCCATCAGTGACAGCAACAGGGTTGGAAGCTACAATGAGCAGTTCTTC
CAISDSNRVGSYNEQFF
>TRBV5-1|-|-|TRBJ2-5|14
TGCGCCAGCAGCTTGGGGGGGGAACAAGAGACCCAGTACTTC
CASSLGGEQETQYF
>TRBV19|TRBD1|once|TRBJ1-2|15
TGTGCCAGTAGTGACCGGGACAGGGTTAACTATGGCTACACCTTC
CASSDRDRVNYGYTF
>TRBV24-1|TRBD1|-|TRBJ1-2|18
TGTGCCACCAGTGATGCGACCGGGACAGGGGCAGCTAACTATGGCTACACCTTC
CATSDATGTGAANYGYTF
>TRBV28|-|-|TRBJ1-2|11
TGTGCCATCTCAGGATCGTATGGCTACACCTTC
CAISGSYGYTF
>TRBV7-8|-|-|TRBJ2-1|13
TGTGCCAGCAGCCTCGACTCTTACAATGAGCAGTTCTTC
CASSLDSYNEQFF
>TRBV5-1|TRBD1|-|TRBJ1-2|13
TGCGCCAGCAGTGAGGGCCAGGGGGACGGCTACACCTTC
CASSEGQGDGYTF
>TRBV28|-|-|TRBJ1-2|12
TGTGCCGGCAGTCGCAGGAACTATGGCTACACCTTC
CAGSRRNYGYTF
>TRBV5-5|-|-|TRBJ2-1|15
TGTGCCAGCAGCTTGGCCTCGGCGGGGTACAATGAGCAGTTCTTC
CASSLASAGYNEQFF
>TRBV7-8|-|-|TRBJ1-5|13
TGTGCCAGCAGCCTGGACACGAGTCAGCCCCAGCATTTT
CASSLDTSQPQHF
>TRBV5-1|-|-|TRBJ2-3|18
TGCGCCAGCAGTTACACGGGGTTCACCTTCTCTAGCACAGATACGCAGTATTTT
CASSYTGFTFSSTDTQYF
>TRBV7-2|-|few|TRBJ2-7|13
TGTGCCAGCAGCTTAGTGGTAGACTACGAGCAGTACTTC
CASSLVVDYEQYF